These 10 T cell receptor beta chains were all obtained from the same sample, sequenced in a study of shared clonotypes between healthy human individuals. The protocol was immunoSEQ multiplex PCR, while the TCRdb copy is restricted to in-frame clones and leaves out a portion. This table holds 1.4 million or so clones, 98% found once. Material for sequencing was naive CD4+ T cells sorted from blood. The subset here: CD45RA+ positively selected. The receptors were gathered from a man aged 25 to 40 in good health.

This chain links TRBV5-6 with TRBJ2-1; TRBD1 aligns across 9 bases. The CDR3 runs to 15 residues. Trimming at V came to 2 bases and at J to 9 bases, leaving 9 bases not matched to a gene. Germline V gene data show CDR1 as SGHDT and CDR2 as YYEEEE. CDR3 protein: CASSLPGQGNSEQFF. Here the CDR3 DNA reads TGTGCCAGCAGCTTACCGGGACAGGGAAACAGTGAGCAGTTCTTC.

The chain joins TRBV21-1 to TRBJ2-7; TRBD2 is taken as the D call from the table, unchecked against the DNA. TRBV21-1 is a pseudogene segment. This CDR3 contains 16 residues. In nucleotides, the CDR3 is TGTGCCAGCCGATGGCCTTGCGGGAGTTTAGTCCACGAGCAGTACTTC. This sequence encodes CASRWPCGSLVHEQYF.

On this clone itself: Additional DNA sequences in this sample encode the identical CDR3. CDR3 residues: CASSVATGGTSGSQETQYF. CDR3 coding DNA: TGTGCCAGCAGCGTAGCTACAGGTGGGACTAGCGGGTCCCAAGAGACCCAGTACTTC. V gene TRBV9 combines with J gene TRBJ2-5; 12 positions match TRBD2. V trimming: 0 bases; J trimming: 1 base; junction bases outside the gene matches: 10. CDR1 and CDR2 (germline): SGDLS, YYNGEE. The CDR3 length is 19 residues.

This chain links TRBV10-1 with TRBJ2-7, with 7 positions matching TRBD1. V lost 5 bases to trimming and J lost 3 bases; unmatched junction nucleotides: 4. CDR1 and CDR2 (germline): WNHNN, SYGVQD (reference sequence). This CDR3 comprises 13 residues. This chain's CDR3 is CASSSTGIYEQYF. The CDR3 bases are TGCGCCAGCAGTTCGACAGGGATCTACGAGCAGTACTTC.

The sample holds one count of this clone. This chain uses TRBV6-5 with TRBJ2-1; no reliable D call. Germline V gene data show CDR1 as MNHEY and CDR2 as SVGAGI. Between the trimmed V and J ends, which lost 7 bases and 8 bases, there was a span of 9 bases. This CDR3 spans 11 amino acids. The CDR3 here is CASTQSDEQFF. As DNA, the CDR3 is TGTGCCAGCACCCAGTCAGATGAGCAGTTCTTC.

A remark on this clone: The same CDR3 also results from other DNA sequences found in this sample. J is TRBJ1-1 and V is TRBV5-1; tentatively, D is TRBD1 (5 bases). CDR1 and CDR2 from the germline V gene are SGHRS and YFSETQ. Trimming removed 3 bases from V and 0 bases from J, with 9 bases in between. The CDR3 sequence is 14 residues long. CDR3 nucleotides: TGCGCCAGCAGCTCAGGGAACATGAACACTGAAGCTTTCTTT. It translates to CASSSGNMNTEAFF.

The chain recombines TRBV7-9 with TRBJ1-2; 8 bases agree with TRBD1. Looked up from germline, CDR1 is SEHNR and CDR2 is FQNEAQ (reference sequence). The CDR3 extends over 14 amino acids. V gave up 5 bases and J gave up 5 bases; unmatched junction bases: 7. CDR3 coding DNA: TGTGCCAGCAGCCAAACAGGGGGAAGGTATGGCTACACCTTC. Protein: CASSQTGGRYGYTF.

This chain links TRBV2 with TRBJ2-3; no firm D call. Germline CDR1 and CDR2: SNHLY and FYNNEI. Deletions cut 7 bases from V and 2 bases from J, with 13 bases between. The CDR3 runs to 14 residues. This CDR3 reads CASIHGTDTDTQYF. CDR3 coding DNA: TGTGCCAGCATTCATGGAACAGACACAGATACGCAGTATTTT.

The chain employs TRBV2 and TRBJ2-4, with TRBD2 identical over 8 bases. Unmatched junction bases numbered 4, after V lost 5 bases and J lost 7 bases. The CDR3 is 13 amino acids. Germline V gene sequence: CDR1 SNHLY, CDR2 FYNNEI. The CDR3: CASSNSGINIQYF. The CDR3 DNA follows: TGTGCCAGCAGTAATAGCGGGATTAACATTCAGTACTTC.

The chain carries TRBV2 and TRBJ2-3; D ambiguous. CDR1 and CDR2 (germline): SNHLY, FYNNEI. V shed 5 bases and J shed 0 bases, with 9 bases lying between them. The CDR3 length is 14 residues. The CDR3 nucleotides read TGTGCCAGCAGTCTGACCCTTAGCACAGATACGCAGTATTTT. This gives the protein CASSLTLSTDTQYF.